This entry lists 26 T cell receptor beta chains sequenced from one sample in a study of blood T cell repertoires in COVID-19. Libraries were prepared by immunoSEQ multiplex PCR; TCRdb keeps only in-frame clonotypes and omits some of them. The profile covers about 160,000 clones, with roughly 84% appearing a single time and roughly 9% taken by the ten largest. The sample comprised peripheral blood. The receptors shown here come from a woman of 80 years or more with active or convalescent COVID-19.

The rearrangement links TRBV11-2 to TRBJ1-1; D possibly corresponds to TRBD1 (5 bases). Germline CDR1 is SGHAT and CDR2 is FQNNGV. The CDR3 is 15 amino acids. V was cut by 4 bases and J by 4 bases, with 16 bases left in between. The CDR3 protein is CASSSRPGTGTEAFF. The CDR3 DNA follows: TGTGCCAGCAGCTCGCGACCCGGAACAGGCACTGAAGCTTTCTTT.

J is TRBJ2-1 and V is TRBV3-1 (or the pseudogene TRBV3-2); unclear D gene. This CDR3 region has 12 residues. The ends were cut back, 5 bases at V and 9 bases at J, with 11 bases in the middle. In germline, CDR1 is LGHDT, CDR2 YNNKEL (reference sequence). The CDR3 is CASSNTNLEQFF. DNA of the CDR3: TGTGCCAGCAGCAACACAAACCTTGAGCAGTTCTTC.

This sequence joins TRBV5-5 and TRBJ1-6, with TRBD1 as a possible D gene (5 bases). The CDR3 is 16 amino acids. V lost 0 bases, J lost 5 bases, and 12 bases lay in between. Germline CDR1 and CDR2: SGHKS and YYEKEE (reference sequence). DNA of the CDR3: TGTGCCAGCAGCTTGGGGTCAGGGAGGAATAATTCACCCCTCCACTTT. Encoded protein: CASSLGSGRNNSPLHF.

The rearrangement joins TRBV19 to TRBJ1-1; D might be TRBD1 (5 bases). The germline V gene encodes CDR1 LNHDA and CDR2 SQIVND (reference sequence). The germline V and J ends were trimmed by 5 bases and 5 bases, with 9 bases remaining between them. This CDR3 region has 12 residues. In nucleotides, the CDR3 is TGTGCCAGTAGTGTGGCAGGGACTGAAGCTTTCTTT. Residues: CASSVAGTEAFF.

The chain combines TRBV4-3 with TRBJ2-5; TRBD2 agrees at 8 bases. The CDR3 has 18 amino acids. V was clipped by 1 base and J by 5 bases; unmatched bases: 15. Germline lookup yields CDR1 LGHNA and CDR2 YSLEER. CDR3 sequence reads: CASSQGDWVAGHLETQYF. For the CDR3, the DNA is TGCGCCAGCAGCCAAGGGGATTGGGTAGCGGGACACTTGGAGACCCAGTACTTC.

The genes are TRBV7-2 and TRBJ1-3; 7 nucleotides match TRBD1. V shed 5 bases and J 2 bases; nucleotides not matched to a gene: 3. CDR1 SGHTA and CDR2 FQGNSA come from the germline V gene. This CDR3 region has 14 residues. The CDR3 DNA follows: TGTGCCAGCAGCCCAGGGGGGACTGGAAACACCATATATTTT. Translation gives CASSPGGTGNTIYF. Full variable domain (outside the CDR3, taken from reference TRBV7-2 and TRBJ1-3): GAGVSQSPSNKVTEKGKDVELRCDPISGHTALYWYRQSLGQGLEFLIYFQGNSAPDKSGLPSDRFSAERTGGSVSTLTIQRTQQEDSAVYLCASSPGGTGNTIYFGEGSWLTVV.

This rearrangement joins TRBV4-1 to TRBJ2-3, with 8 bases lining up with TRBD1. Per the germline V gene, CDR1 is MGHRA and CDR2 is YSYEKL. V lost 4 bases to trimming and J lost 3 bases; unmatched junction nucleotides: 6. The CDR3 is 15 amino acids. The DNA for the CDR3 is TGCGCCAGCAGCCTCGACAGGGGATGGACAGATACGCAGTATTTT. This sequence encodes CASSLDRGWTDTQYF.

This clone occurred a few times. The CDR3 sequence: CASSGGWGPRQADTQYF. The CDR3 bases are TGTGCCAGCAGTGGCGGCTGGGGCCCCCGGCAGGCAGATACGCAGTATTTT. This chain connects TRBV2 to TRBJ2-3; D may be TRBD1 (5 bases). The CDR3 covers 17 residues. In germline, CDR1 is SNHLY, CDR2 FYNNEI. V lost 4 bases to trimming and J lost 4 bases, with 21 bases between them.

The V call is TRBV18, the J call TRBJ1-5, with D perhaps TRBD1 (5 bases). CDR1 is KGHSH and CDR2 is LQKENI in the germline V gene. V was pared by 10 bases and J by 0 bases, with 10 bases between. The CDR3 totals 13 residues. CDR3 amino acids: CATKQDSNQPQHF. For the CDR3, the DNA is TGTGCCACAAAACAGGATAGCAATCAGCCCCAGCATTTT.

V and J are TRBV7-9 and TRBJ1-4; D unresolved. The CDR3 runs to 14 residues. The germline V gene encodes CDR1 SEHNR and CDR2 FQNEAQ (reference sequence). V was cut by 1 base and J by 4 bases, with 7 bases left in between. The CDR3 DNA reads as TGTGCCAGCAGCTTAGGCAACAGTAATGAAAAACTGTTTTTT. It codes for CASSLGNSNEKLFF.

This clone was picked up one time. The V and J genes are TRBV4-3 and TRBJ2-3; possibly TRBD2 for D (5 bases). V lost 0 bases and J 2 bases, leaving 18 bases between the germline ends. Per the germline V gene, CDR1 is LGHNA and CDR2 is YSLEER. This CDR3 region has 18 residues. DNA for the CDR3: TGCGCCAGCAGCCAAGATCGAAAAGGACTTAAATCCACAGATACGCAGTATTTT. Encoded protein: CASSQDRKGLKSTDTQYF.

This chain links TRBV27 with TRBJ1-3; D gene uncertain. Germline V gene lookup returns CDR1 MNHEY and CDR2 SMNVEV (reference sequence). Deletions cut 5 bases from V and 0 bases from J, with 8 bases between. This CDR3 spans 14 amino acids. CDR3 DNA sequence: TGTGCCAGCAGTATCAGTTACTCTGGAAACACCATATATTTT. Translation: CASSISYSGNTIYF.

The chain has TRBV5-1 and TRBJ2-1; possible D gene TRBD2, 8 bases. Trimming left V 1 base short and J 8 bases short, with 19 bases between. CDR1 and CDR2 (germline): SGHRS, YFSETQ. This CDR3 comprises 16 residues. CDR3 residues: CASSLRGLGGWDEQFF. The CDR3 bases are TGCGCCAGCAGCTTGCGGGGACTAGGGGGCTGGGATGAGCAGTTCTTC. Full variable domain (missing parts from reference TRBV5-1 and TRBJ2-1): KAGVTQTPRYLIKTRGQQVTLSCSPISGHRSVSWYQQTPGQGLQFLFEYFSETQRNKGNFPGRFSGRQFSNSRSEMNVSTLELGDSALYLCASSLRGLGGWDEQFFGPGTRLTVL.

The J gene is TRBJ2-2, the V gene TRBV27; D is undetermined. Trimming stripped 6 bases from V and 8 bases from J, with 10 bases between. CDR1 and CDR2 from the germline V gene are MNHEY and SMNVEV (reference sequence). The CDR3 sequence is 12 residues long. DNA of the CDR3: TGTGCCAGCAGCCTAGGAGTGGGGGAGCTGTTTTTT. Its translation is CASSLGVGELFF.

This chain links TRBV3-1 (or the pseudogene TRBV3-2) with TRBJ2-1; TRBD2 aligns across 16 bases. V trimming: 4 bases; J trimming: 10 bases; junction bases outside the gene matches: 7. Germline V lookup: CDR1 LGHDT, CDR2 YNNKEL (reference sequence). The CDR3 runs to 16 residues. CDR3 DNA sequence: TGTGCCAGCAGCCGCGGGACTAGCGGGGGGGCGCGCGAGCAGTTCTTC. This sequence encodes CASSRGTSGGAREQFF.

The chain employs TRBV18 and TRBJ1-4, with 10 bases identical to TRBD1. Germline V gene sequence: CDR1 KGHSH, CDR2 LQKENI. With 2 bases clipped from V and 3 bases from J, the junction kept 9 bases outside the gene matches. The CDR3 is made up of 18 amino acids. The CDR3 sequence: CASSPMDRGMSANEKLFF. The DNA of the CDR3 is TGTGCCAGCTCACCAATGGACAGGGGGATGTCGGCTAATGAAAAACTGTTTTTT.

The chain combines TRBV7-2 with TRBJ2-1; TRBD2 agrees at 11 bases. Germline V gene lookup returns CDR1 SGHTA and CDR2 FQGNSA. The CDR3 spans 15 residues. After removal of 2 bases from V and 6 bases from J, the junction contained 3 bases not matched to a gene. CDR3 in amino acids: CASSLLAGGSNEQFF. Here the CDR3 DNA reads TGTGCCAGCAGCTTACTAGCGGGGGGTTCCAATGAGCAGTTCTTC.

The chain recombines TRBV11-2 with TRBJ1-1, with D uncertain. With 5 bases removed from V and 1 base from J, the gap between germline ends came to 14 bases. The CDR3 is 15 amino acids. Germline V CDR1 and CDR2: SGHAT, FQNNGV. In DNA form, the CDR3 reads TGTGCCAGCAGCCAACCTGTTAGACAGAACACTGAAGCTTTCTTT. Protein sequence: CASSQPVRQNTEAFF.

The CDR3 nucleotides read TGTGCCAGCAGCCAAGATGGGGGGTCTGGAAACACCATATATTTT. It translates to CASSQDGGSGNTIYF. The rearrangement links TRBV4-2 to TRBJ1-3, with D perhaps matching TRBD1 (5 bases). CDR3 length equals 15 residues. V was pared by 0 bases and J by 1 base, with 7 bases between. Germline-derived CDR1 and CDR2 are LGHNA and YNFKEQ.

The chain carries TRBV2 and TRBJ2-7; D is possibly TRBD1 (5 bases). This CDR3 contains 15 residues. Germline V gene sequence: CDR1 SNHLY, CDR2 FYNNEI. Trimming left V 0 bases short and J 3 bases short, with 12 bases between. DNA for the CDR3: TGTGCCAGCAGTGAAGCGCTTTGGGGCAGCTACGAGCAGTACTTC. This sequence encodes CASSEALWGSYEQYF.

In its sample, this clone was seen a few times. The J gene is TRBJ1-5, the V gene TRBV27; TRBD1 agrees at 8 bases. The CDR3 spans 16 residues. Per germline, CDR1 MNHEY and CDR2 SMNVEV (reference sequence). The V gene end was trimmed by 2 bases and the J gene end by 7 bases; junction bases not matched to a gene: 10. The CDR3 region has the DNA TGTGCCAGCAGTTTAGGAGCCTCAGGGGGCGGGCAGCCCCAGCATTTT. Translating it yields CASSLGASGGGQPQHF.

This chain uses TRBV6-5 with TRBJ1-3, with unresolved D. Per the germline V gene, CDR1 is MNHEY and CDR2 is SVGAGI. V gave up 4 bases and J gave up 0 bases, with 10 bases separating them. The CDR3 covers 15 residues. CDR3 residues: CASSSSHPSGNTIYF. The CDR3, as DNA: TGTGCCAGCAGTTCAAGCCACCCCTCTGGAAACACCATATATTTT.

The chain uses TRBV4-3 and TRBJ1-1, with a tentative D call TRBD1 (5 bases). CDR1 LGHNA and CDR2 YSLEER come from the germline V gene. V lost 1 base and J lost 6, with 9 bases in between. There are 13 residues in the CDR3. The CDR3 region has the DNA TGCGCCAGCAGCCAAGGGGGCAGGGCTGAAGCTTTCTTT. It is translated as CASSQGGRAEAFF.

The gene calls are TRBV5-1 and TRBJ2-3, with 7 bases fitting TRBD1. V trimming: 0 bases; J trimming: 5 bases; junction bases outside the gene matches: 9. This CDR3 has 16 amino acids. Germline loops: CDR1 SGHRS, CDR2 YFSETQ. CDR3 loop: CASSLGAGGSKDTQYF. Written as DNA, the CDR3 is TGCGCCAGCAGCTTGGGAGCAGGGGGATCGAAAGATACGCAGTATTTT.

The chain links TRBV11-2 to TRBJ1-2, with 10 bases matching TRBD1. Germline CDR1 SGHAT, CDR2 FQNNGV. V lost 5 bases, J lost 2 bases, and 5 bases stayed unmatched. The CDR3 runs 15 residues. CDR3 sequence reads: CASSPDRGRNYGYTF. The DNA of the CDR3 is TGTGCCAGCAGCCCCGACAGGGGGCGGAACTATGGCTACACCTTC.

The chain couples TRBV11-2 to TRBJ1-2; no firm D call. With 1 base removed from V and 2 bases from J, the gap between germline ends came to 8 bases. CDR1 is SGHAT, CDR2 FQNNGV, per germline. This CDR3 is 14 amino acids long. CDR3 nucleotide sequence: TGTGCCAGCAGCTTAGGAGATCAAAACTATGGCTACACCTTC. This sequence encodes CASSLGDQNYGYTF.